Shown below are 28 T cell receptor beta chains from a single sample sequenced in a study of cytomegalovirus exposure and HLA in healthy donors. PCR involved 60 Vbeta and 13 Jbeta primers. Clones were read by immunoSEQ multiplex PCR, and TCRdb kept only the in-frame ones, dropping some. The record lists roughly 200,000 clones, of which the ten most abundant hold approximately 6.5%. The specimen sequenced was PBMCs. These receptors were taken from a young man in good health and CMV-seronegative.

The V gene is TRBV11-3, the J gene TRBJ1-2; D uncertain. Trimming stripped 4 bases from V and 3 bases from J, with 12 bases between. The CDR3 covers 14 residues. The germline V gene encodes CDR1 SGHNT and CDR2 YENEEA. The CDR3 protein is CASSSPGVDYGYTF. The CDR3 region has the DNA TGTGCCAGCAGCTCCCCCGGGGTGGACTATGGCTACACCTTC.

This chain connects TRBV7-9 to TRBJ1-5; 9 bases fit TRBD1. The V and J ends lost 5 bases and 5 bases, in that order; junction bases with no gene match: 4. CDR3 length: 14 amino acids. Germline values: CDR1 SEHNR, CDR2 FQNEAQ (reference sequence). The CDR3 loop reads CASSPGTGHQPQHF. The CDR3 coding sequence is TGTGCCAGCAGCCCCGGGACAGGGCATCAGCCCCAGCATTTT.

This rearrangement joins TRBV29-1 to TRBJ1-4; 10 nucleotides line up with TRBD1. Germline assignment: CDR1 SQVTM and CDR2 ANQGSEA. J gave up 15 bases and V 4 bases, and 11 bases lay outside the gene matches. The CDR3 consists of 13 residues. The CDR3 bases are TGCAGCGTTGGTGGGGACAGGGGCCCCTCGTTGTTTTTT. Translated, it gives CSVGGDRGPSLFF.

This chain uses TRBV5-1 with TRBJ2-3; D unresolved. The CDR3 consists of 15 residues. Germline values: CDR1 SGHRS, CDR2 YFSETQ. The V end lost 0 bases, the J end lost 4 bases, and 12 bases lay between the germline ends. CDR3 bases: TGCGCCAGCAGCTTGGAAGGTGGAGTCGCAGATACGCAGTATTTT. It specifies CASSLEGGVADTQYF.

The CDR3 here is CASSLLGGLSSPLHF. The CDR3, as DNA: TGTGCCAGCAGCTTACTAGGCGGCTTGAGTTCACCCCTCCACTTT. The chain recombines TRBV7-9 with TRBJ1-6; D remains unclear. V shed 2 bases and J shed 9 bases, with 14 bases lying between them. The CDR3 spans 15 residues. Germline-derived CDR1 and CDR2 are SEHNR and FQNEAQ (reference sequence).

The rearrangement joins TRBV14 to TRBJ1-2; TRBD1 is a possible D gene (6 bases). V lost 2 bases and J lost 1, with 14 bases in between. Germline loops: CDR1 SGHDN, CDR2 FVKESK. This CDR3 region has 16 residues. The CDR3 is CASSQRWGQLNYGYTF. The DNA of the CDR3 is TGTGCCAGCAGCCAAAGGTGGGGGCAACTTAACTATGGCTACACCTTC. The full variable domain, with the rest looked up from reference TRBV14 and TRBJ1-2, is EAGVTQFPSHSVIEKGQTVTLRCDPISGHDNLYWYRRVMGKEIKFLLHFVKESKQDESGMPNNRFLAERTGGTYSTLKVQPAELEDSGVYFCASSQRWGQLNYGYTFGSGTRLTVV.

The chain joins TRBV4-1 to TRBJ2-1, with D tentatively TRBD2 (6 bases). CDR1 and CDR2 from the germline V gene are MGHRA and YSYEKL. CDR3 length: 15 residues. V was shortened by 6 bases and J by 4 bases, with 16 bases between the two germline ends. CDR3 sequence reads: CASSSSGAGYNEQFF. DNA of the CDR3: TGCGCCAGCAGTAGTAGCGGAGCGGGTTACAATGAGCAGTTCTTC.

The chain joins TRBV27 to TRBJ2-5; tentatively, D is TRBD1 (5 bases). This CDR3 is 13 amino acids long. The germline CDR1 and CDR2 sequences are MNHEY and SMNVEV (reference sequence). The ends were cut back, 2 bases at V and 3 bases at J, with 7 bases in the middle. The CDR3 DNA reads TGTGCCAGCAGTTTAAGCAGGGAAGAGACCCAGTACTTC. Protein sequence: CASSLSREETQYF.

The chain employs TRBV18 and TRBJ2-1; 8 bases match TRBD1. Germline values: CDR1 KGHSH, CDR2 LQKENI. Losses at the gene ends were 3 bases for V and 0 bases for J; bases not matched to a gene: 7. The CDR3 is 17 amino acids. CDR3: CASSPYDRGGSYNEQFF. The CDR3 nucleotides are TGTGCCAGCTCACCCTACGACAGGGGAGGCTCCTACAATGAGCAGTTCTTC.

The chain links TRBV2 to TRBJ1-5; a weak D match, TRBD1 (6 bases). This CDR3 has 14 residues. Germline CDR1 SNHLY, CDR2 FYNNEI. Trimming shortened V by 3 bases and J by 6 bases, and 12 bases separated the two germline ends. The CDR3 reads CASSDQGPGQPQHF. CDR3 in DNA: TGTGCCAGCAGTGACCAGGGGCCCGGTCAGCCCCAGCATTTT.

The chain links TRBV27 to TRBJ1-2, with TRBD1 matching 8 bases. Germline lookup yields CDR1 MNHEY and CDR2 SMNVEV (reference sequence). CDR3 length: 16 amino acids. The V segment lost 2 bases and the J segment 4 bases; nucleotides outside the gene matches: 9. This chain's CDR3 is CASSLNGQGWGYGYTF. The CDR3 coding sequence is TGTGCCAGCAGTTTAAACGGACAGGGCTGGGGCTATGGCTACACCTTC.

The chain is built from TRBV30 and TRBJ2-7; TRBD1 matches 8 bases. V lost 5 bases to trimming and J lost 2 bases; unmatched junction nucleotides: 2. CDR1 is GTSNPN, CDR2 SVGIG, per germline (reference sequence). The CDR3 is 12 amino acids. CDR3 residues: CAWGQGPYEQYF. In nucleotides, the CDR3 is TGTGCCTGGGGACAGGGTCCCTACGAGCAGTACTTC.

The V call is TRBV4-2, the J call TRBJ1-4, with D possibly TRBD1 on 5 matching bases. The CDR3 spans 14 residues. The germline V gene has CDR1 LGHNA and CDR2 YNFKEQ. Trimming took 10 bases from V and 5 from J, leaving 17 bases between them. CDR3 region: CATRGGDGNEKLFF. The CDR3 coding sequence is TGTGCCACCCGGGGGGGGGACGGCAATGAAAAACTGTTTTTT.

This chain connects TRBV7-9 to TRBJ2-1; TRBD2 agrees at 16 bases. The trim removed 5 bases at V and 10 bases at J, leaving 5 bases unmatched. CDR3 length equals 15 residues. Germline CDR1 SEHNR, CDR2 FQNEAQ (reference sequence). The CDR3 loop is CASSAPGLAGGEQFF. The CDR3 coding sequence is TGTGCCAGCAGCGCCCCGGGACTAGCGGGGGGGGAGCAGTTCTTC.

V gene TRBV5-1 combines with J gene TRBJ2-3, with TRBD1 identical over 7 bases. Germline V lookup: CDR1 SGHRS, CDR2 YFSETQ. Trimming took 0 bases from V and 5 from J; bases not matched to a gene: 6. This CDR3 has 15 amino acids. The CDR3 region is CASSLDQGVKDTQYF. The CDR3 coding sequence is TGCGCCAGCAGCTTGGACCAGGGGGTGAAAGATACGCAGTATTTT.

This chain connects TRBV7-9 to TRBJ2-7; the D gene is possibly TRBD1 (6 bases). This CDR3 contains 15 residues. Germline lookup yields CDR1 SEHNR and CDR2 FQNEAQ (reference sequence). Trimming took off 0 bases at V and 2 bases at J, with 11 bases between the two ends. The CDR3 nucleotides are TGTGCCAGCAGCTTAGCGGGGGACAATACCTACGAGCAGTACTTC. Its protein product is CASSLAGDNTYEQYF. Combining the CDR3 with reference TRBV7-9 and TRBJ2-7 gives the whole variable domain DTGVSQNPRHKITKRGQNVTFRCDPISEHNRLYWYRQTLGQGPEFLTYFQNEAQLEKSRLLSDRFSAERPKGSFSTLEIQRTEQGDSAMYLCASSLAGDNTYEQYFGPGTRLTVT.

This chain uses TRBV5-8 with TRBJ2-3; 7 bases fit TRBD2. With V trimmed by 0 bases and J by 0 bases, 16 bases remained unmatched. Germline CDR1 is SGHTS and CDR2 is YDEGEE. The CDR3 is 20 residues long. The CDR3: CASSLEVYGRTDSSTDTQYF. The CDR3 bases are TGTGCCAGCAGCTTGGAGGTATACGGGAGGACCGATTCTAGCACAGATACGCAGTATTTT.

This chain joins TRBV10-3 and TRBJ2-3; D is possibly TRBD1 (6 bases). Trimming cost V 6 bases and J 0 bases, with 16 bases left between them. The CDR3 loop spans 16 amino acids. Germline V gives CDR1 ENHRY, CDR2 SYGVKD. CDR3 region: CAISLLQGHSTDTQYF. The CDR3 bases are TGTGCCATCAGCCTACTCCAGGGGCATAGCACAGATACGCAGTATTTT.

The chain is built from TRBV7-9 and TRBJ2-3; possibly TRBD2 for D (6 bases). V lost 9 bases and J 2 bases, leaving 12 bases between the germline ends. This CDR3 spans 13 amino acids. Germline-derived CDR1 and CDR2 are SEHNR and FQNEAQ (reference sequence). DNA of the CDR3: TGTGCCAGTAATGGGGGGAACACAGATACGCAGTATTTT. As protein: CASNGGNTDTQYF.

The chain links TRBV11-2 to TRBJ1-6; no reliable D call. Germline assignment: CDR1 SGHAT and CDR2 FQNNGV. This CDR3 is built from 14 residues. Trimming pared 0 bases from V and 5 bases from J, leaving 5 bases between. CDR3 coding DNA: TGTGCCAGCAGCTTAGAGGCAGATAATTCACCCCTCCACTTT. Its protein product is CASSLEADNSPLHF.

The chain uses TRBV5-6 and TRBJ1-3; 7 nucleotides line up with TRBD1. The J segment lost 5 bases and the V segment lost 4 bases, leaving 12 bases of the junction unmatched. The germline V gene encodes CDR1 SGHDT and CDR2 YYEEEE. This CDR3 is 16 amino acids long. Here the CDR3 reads CASSSAGQVKRNTIYF. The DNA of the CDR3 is TGTGCCAGCAGCAGCGCCGGACAGGTAAAGCGAAACACCATATATTTT. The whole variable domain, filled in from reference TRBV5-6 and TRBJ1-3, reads DAGVTQSPTHLIKTRGQQVTLRCSPKSGHDTVSWYQQALGQGPQFIFQYYEEEERQRGNFPDRFSGHQFPNYSSELNVNALLLGDSALYLCASSSAGQVKRNTIYFGEGSWLTVV.

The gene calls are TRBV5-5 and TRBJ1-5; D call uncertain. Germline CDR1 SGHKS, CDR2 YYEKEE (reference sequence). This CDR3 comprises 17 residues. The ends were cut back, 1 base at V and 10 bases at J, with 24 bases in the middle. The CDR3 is CASSLWVGVAGSNPQHF. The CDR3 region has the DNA TGTGCCAGCAGCTTGTGGGTCGGGGTGGCCGGCAGTAATCCCCAGCATTTT.

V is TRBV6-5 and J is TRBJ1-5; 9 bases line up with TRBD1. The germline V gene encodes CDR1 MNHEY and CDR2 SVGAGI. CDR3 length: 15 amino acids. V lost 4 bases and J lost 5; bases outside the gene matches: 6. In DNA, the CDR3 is TGTGCCAGCAGTTTGGACGGGACAGGGTATCAGCCCCAGCATTTT. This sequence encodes CASSLDGTGYQPQHF.

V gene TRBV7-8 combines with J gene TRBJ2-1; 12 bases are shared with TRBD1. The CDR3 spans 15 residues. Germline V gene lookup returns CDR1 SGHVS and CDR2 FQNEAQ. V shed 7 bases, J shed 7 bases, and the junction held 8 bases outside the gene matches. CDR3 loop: CASIHRDRGLNEQFF. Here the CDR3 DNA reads TGTGCCAGCATCCACCGGGACAGGGGGCTGAATGAGCAGTTCTTC.

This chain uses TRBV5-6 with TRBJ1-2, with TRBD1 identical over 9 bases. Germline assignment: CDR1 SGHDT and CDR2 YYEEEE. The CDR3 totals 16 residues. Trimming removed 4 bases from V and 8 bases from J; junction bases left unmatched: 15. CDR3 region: CASSLLPEGQGRGYTF. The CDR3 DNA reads TGTGCCAGCAGCCTCCTACCGGAGGGACAGGGTAGGGGCTACACCTTC. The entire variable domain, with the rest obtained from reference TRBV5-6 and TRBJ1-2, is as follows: DAGVTQSPTHLIKTRGQQVTLRCSPKSGHDTVSWYQQALGQGPQFIFQYYEEEERQRGNFPDRFSGHQFPNYSSELNVNALLLGDSALYLCASSLLPEGQGRGYTFGSGTRLTVV.

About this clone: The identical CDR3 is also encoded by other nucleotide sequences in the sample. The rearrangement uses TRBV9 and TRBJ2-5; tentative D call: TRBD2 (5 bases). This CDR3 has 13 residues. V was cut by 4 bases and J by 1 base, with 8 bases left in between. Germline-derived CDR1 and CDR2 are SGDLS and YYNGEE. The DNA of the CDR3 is TGTGCCAGCAGCCCCCGGGGCCAAGAGACCCAGTACTTC. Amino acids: CASSPRGQETQYF.

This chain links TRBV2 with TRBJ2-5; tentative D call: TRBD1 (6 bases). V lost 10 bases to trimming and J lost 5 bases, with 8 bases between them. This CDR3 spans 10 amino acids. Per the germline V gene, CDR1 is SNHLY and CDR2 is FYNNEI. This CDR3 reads CATGDETQYF. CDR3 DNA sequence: TGTGCCACAGGGGATGAGACCCAGTACTTC.

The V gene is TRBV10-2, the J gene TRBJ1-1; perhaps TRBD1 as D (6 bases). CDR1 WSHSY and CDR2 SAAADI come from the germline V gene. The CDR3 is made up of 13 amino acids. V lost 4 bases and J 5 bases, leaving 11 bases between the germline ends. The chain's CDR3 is CASSGTGLTEAFF. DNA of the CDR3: TGCGCCAGCAGTGGTACAGGGCTAACTGAAGCTTTCTTT.